A selection of T cell receptor beta chains follows, all from one sample in a study of T cells after somatic rescue of genetic block. Libraries were prepared by immunoSEQ multiplex PCR; TCRdb keeps only in-frame clonotypes and omits some of them. The table records 45,000 to 55,000 clones, roughly 96% of them present only once. The sequenced sample was peripheral blood mononuclear cells (PBMCs). These TCRs come from a child less than two years old. The CDR3 runs from the conserved cysteine through the conserved F or W. The D gene is left open where the match is weak. Clone size, where shown, is once, few, many, or a class for clones that have expanded.

v_gene,j_gene,d_gene,abundance,CDR3nt,CDR3aa
TRBV4-2,TRBJ2-7,NA,NA,TGTGCCAGCAGCCAAGGACGGTCCTACGAGCAGTACTTC,CASSQGRSYEQYF
TRBV18,TRBJ2-6,TRBD1,NA,TGTGCCAGCTCACTCGGACAGGGGGCGCGGGTCCTGACTTTC,CASSLGQGARVLTF
TRBV13,TRBJ2-7,NA,NA,TGTGCCAGCAGCTTGAGCGCCTCCTACGAGCAGTACTTC,CASSLSASYEQYF
TRBV11-2,TRBJ2-7,NA,NA,TGTGCCAGCAGCCCTAGCCCTACCCTCGGCGAGCAGTACTTC,CASSPSPTLGEQYF
TRBV4-1,TRBJ2-1,TRBD2,NA,TGCGCCAGCAGCCAAGATCGGGAGGTTTACAATGAGCAGTTCTTC,CASSQDREVYNEQFF
TRBV6-5,TRBJ1-2,NA,NA,TGTGCCAGCAGTCCAGCTAACTATGGCTACACCTTC,CASSPANYGYTF
TRBV7-9,TRBJ2-5,NA,NA,TGTGCCAGCAGTCAGGGGAGGGAGACCCAGTACTTC,CASSQGRETQYF
TRBV9,TRBJ2-5,NA,NA,TGTGCCAGCAGCGTAACCCATCTGTACCAAGAGACCCAGTACTTC,CASSVTHLYQETQYF
TRBV7-9,TRBJ2-5,NA,NA,TGTGCCAGCAGCTTAGTTGAGACCCAGTACTTC,CASSLVETQYF
TRBV10-3,TRBJ2-5,NA,NA,TGTGCCATCAGTGAGAGAGGGGGAGAGACCCAGTACTTC,CAISERGGETQYF
TRBV11-2,TRBJ1-1,NA,NA,TGTGCCAGCAGCCTTTTATGGACGGGAACTGAAGCTTTCTTT,CASSLLWTGTEAFF
TRBV6-6,TRBJ1-2,NA,NA,TGTGCCAGCAGCCAAACGGGGAGAGGCTACACCTTC,CASSQTGRGYTF
TRBV29-1,TRBJ2-4,NA,NA,TGCAGCGTTGAAGACAACAAAAACATTCAGTACTTC,CSVEDNKNIQYF
TRBV10-3,TRBJ1-3,NA,NA,TGTGCCATCAGTGAGTCACAAAACTCTGGAAACACCATATATTTT,CAISESQNSGNTIYF
TRBV6-1,TRBJ2-7,TRBD2,NA,TGTGCCAGCAGTGCCCGGACTAGCGGGAGGACAGCCGAGCAGTACTTC,CASSARTSGRTAEQYF
TRBV6-1,TRBJ1-1,NA,NA,TGTGCCAGCAGTCGGAGGGTGAACACTGAAGCTTTCTTT,CASSRRVNTEAFF
TRBV5-1,TRBJ1-5,NA,NA,TGCGCCAGCAGCGTTTCCGGGGGTCCCCAACCCCAGCATTTT,CASSVSGGPQPQHF
TRBV25-1,TRBJ2-5,NA,NA,TGTGCCAGCAGTGAACCAGGGGTACAAGAGACCCAGTACTTC,CASSEPGVQETQYF
TRBV9,TRBJ2-2,TRBD2,NA,TGTGCCAGCAGCTTCCGACTAGCGGGTGACACCGGGGAGCTGTTTTTT,CASSFRLAGDTGELFF
TRBV6-4,TRBJ2-1,NA,NA,TGTGCCAGACCACCTACCGGGACATACAATGAGCAGTTCTTC,CARPPTGTYNEQFF
TRBV5-4,TRBJ2-5,TRBD2,NA,TGTGCCAGCAGCTCCGGACTAGCGGGAGAGACCCAGTACTTC,CASSSGLAGETQYF
TRBV6-6,TRBJ1-4,NA,NA,TGTGCCAGCAGTCATCGGGGGGGGAGTGAAAAACTGTTTTTT,CASSHRGGSEKLFF
TRBV27,TRBJ2-2,NA,NA,TGTGCCAGCAGTTTATGGGGGGGCAGGACCACCTCGAACACCGGGGAGCTGTTTTTT,CASSLWGGRTTSNTGELFF
TRBV4-1,TRBJ1-5,NA,NA,TGCGCCAGCAGCCAAGACCGCCTTTGGCAGGGAGGCCTAAATCAGCCCCAGCATTTT,CASSQDRLWQGGLNQPQHF
TRBV28,TRBJ2-5,TRBD2,NA,TGTGCCAGCAGTTTAAACCGGGGACTAGCGGGAGAGTGGACCCAGTACTTC,CASSLNRGLAGEWTQYF
TRBV5-1,TRBJ2-1,NA,NA,TGCGCCAGCAGCCCACACTCTAGCTCCTACAATGAGCAGTTCTTC,CASSPHSSSYNEQFF
TRBV18,TRBJ2-4,NA,NA,TGTGCCAGCTCACCGGGGCGCAAAAACATTCAGTACTTC,CASSPGRKNIQYF
TRBV11-2,TRBJ2-7,NA,NA,TGTGCCAGCAGCTGGGACTCCTACGAGCAGTACTTC,CASSWDSYEQYF
TRBV25-1,TRBJ2-7,TRBD1,NA,TGTGCCAGCAGTGAATACACAGGGGGCGACGAGCAGTACTTC,CASSEYTGGDEQYF
TRBV6-1,TRBJ1-3,TRBD1,NA,TGTGCCAGCAGTGAAGCGCTGGGCAGGGGGCTCGGAAACACCATATATTTT,CASSEALGRGLGNTIYF
TRBV6-5,TRBJ1-2,NA,NA,TGTGCCAGCAGTTACGGGGGGATCTATGGCTACACCTTC,CASSYGGIYGYTF
TRBV6-1,TRBJ2-5,TRBD1,once,TGTGCCAGCAGTGAAAAAGGACAGGGAGAGACCCAGTACTTC,CASSEKGQGETQYF
TRBV4-1,TRBJ2-3,TRBD2,NA,TGCGCCAGCAGCCGACTAGCGGGAGGGCCAGATACGCAGTATTTT,CASSRLAGGPDTQYF
TRBV19,TRBJ2-6,TRBD1,NA,TGTGCCAGTAGGGAGACAGGGGGTCTCTCTGGGGCCAACGTCCTGACTTTC,CASRETGGLSGANVLTF
TRBV5-1,TRBJ2-7,NA,NA,TGCGCCAGCAGTCCCCAAAGACAGGTCACCCCCTACGAGCAGTACTTC,CASSPQRQVTPYEQYF
TRBV7-9,TRBJ1-2,NA,NA,TGTGCCAGCAGCTTAGGCACAGCCCTCCCTTGGGACTATGGCTACACCTTC,CASSLGTALPWDYGYTF
TRBV27,TRBJ2-1,NA,NA,TGTGCCAGCAATGCGGGGCGAACATGGAATGAGCAGTTCTTC,CASNAGRTWNEQFF
TRBV30,TRBJ2-7,NA,NA,TGTGCCTGGAGTTCCGGGAGAGGCTCCTACGAGCAGTACTTC,CAWSSGRGSYEQYF
TRBV6-1,TRBJ1-1,TRBD1,NA,TGTGCCAGCAGTTCAGGGGGCACTGAAGCTTTCTTT,CASSSGGTEAFF
TRBV20-1,TRBJ1-1,NA,NA,TGCAGTGCAGGACAGAACACTGAAGCTTTCTTT,CSAGQNTEAFF
TRBV5-1,TRBJ2-7,TRBD2,NA,TGCGCCAGCGGACCGGGACTAGCGGTTTCCTACGAGCAGTACTTC,CASGPGLAVSYEQYF
TRBV5-1,TRBJ2-1,NA,NA,TGCGCCAGCAGTCCAGGGGTAGTGGTCTCTGAGCAGTTCTTC,CASSPGVVVSEQFF
TRBV13,TRBJ1-2,NA,NA,TGTGCCAGCAGCCTCGCTCCGGGGGGCGTCGGCTATGGCTACACCTTC,CASSLAPGGVGYGYTF
TRBV6-1,TRBJ2-7,NA,NA,TGTGCCAGCAGGGTGTACGAGCAGTACTTC,CASRVYEQYF
TRBV5-1,TRBJ2-5,NA,NA,TGCGCCAGCAGCTTGGCCCGAGAGACCCAGTACTTC,CASSLARETQYF
TRBV7-2,TRBJ2-3,TRBD2,NA,TGTGCCAGCAGCCTAGGGAGCAGACTAGCGGGACGCACAGATACGCAGTATTTT,CASSLGSRLAGRTDTQYF
TRBV19,TRBJ2-1,TRBD2,NA,TGTGCCAGTAGTATGACTAGCCTTCGTCCCTACAATGAGCAGTTCTTC,CASSMTSLRPYNEQFF
TRBV25-1,TRBJ2-5,TRBD2,NA,TGTGCCAGCAGTGACATAGCGGGAGGTAGGGAGACCCAGTACTTC,CASSDIAGGRETQYF
TRBV6-1,TRBJ2-7,TRBD1,NA,TGTGCCAGCAGTGCCCAGGGGGTACTTTACTACGAGCAGTACTTC,CASSAQGVLYYEQYF
TRBV27,TRBJ1-5,NA,once,TGTGCCAGCAGTGTACGAGGTTCCAATCAGCCCCAGCATTTT,CASSVRGSNQPQHF
TRBV19,TRBJ1-1,NA,NA,TGTGCCAGTAGTATATCCTTTGAAGCTTTCTTT,CASSISFEAFF
TRBV6-1,TRBJ1-1,NA,NA,TGTGCCAGCAGTGGGGGACTTCTGAACACTGAAGCTTTCTTT,CASSGGLLNTEAFF
TRBV12-5,TRBJ2-5,NA,NA,TGTGCTAGTGCCACCCGAACACAAGAGACCCAGTACTTC,CASATRTQETQYF
TRBV2,TRBJ1-2,NA,few,TGTGCCAGCTTGGGACATGGCTACACCTTC,CASLGHGYTF
TRBV7-6,TRBJ2-7,NA,NA,TGTGCCAGCAGCTTAGGTGGACCAGCCTACGAGCAGTACTTC,CASSLGGPAYEQYF
TRBV6-1,TRBJ2-3,TRBD2,NA,TGTGCCAGCAGTGAAGACCCAGCGGGAGGGCCAGATACGCAGTATTTT,CASSEDPAGGPDTQYF
TRBV7-6,TRBJ2-7,TRBD2,NA,TGTGCCAGCAGCTTAGCGCGGGGGGCTCTCTCCTACGAGCAGTACTTC,CASSLARGALSYEQYF